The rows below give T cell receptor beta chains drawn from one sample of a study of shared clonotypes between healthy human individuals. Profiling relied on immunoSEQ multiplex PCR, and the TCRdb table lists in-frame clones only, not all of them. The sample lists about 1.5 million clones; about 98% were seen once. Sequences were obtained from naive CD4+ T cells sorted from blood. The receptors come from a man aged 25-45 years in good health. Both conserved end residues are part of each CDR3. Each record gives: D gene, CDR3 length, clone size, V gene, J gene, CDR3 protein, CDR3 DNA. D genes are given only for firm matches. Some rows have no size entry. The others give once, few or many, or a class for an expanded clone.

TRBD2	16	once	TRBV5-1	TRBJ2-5	CASSSMTRESGETQYF	TGCGCCAGCAGCTCAATGACGCGGGAGAGTGGGGAGACCCAGTACTTC
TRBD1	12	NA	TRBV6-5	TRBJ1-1	CASTDRVYGAFF	TGTGCCAGCACCGACAGGGTCTACGGAGCTTTCTTT
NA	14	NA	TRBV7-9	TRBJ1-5	CASSTTGHNQPQHF	TGTGCCAGCAGTACAACTGGACACAATCAGCCCCAGCATTTT
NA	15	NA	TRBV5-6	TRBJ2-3	CASSSDTVGTDTQYF	TGTGCCAGCAGCTCCGACACCGTAGGCACAGATACGCAGTATTTT
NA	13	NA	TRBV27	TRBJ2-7	CASSLRDGYEQYF	TGTGCCAGCAGTTTAAGGGACGGCTACGAGCAGTACTTC
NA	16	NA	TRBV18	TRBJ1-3	CASSPWGTQDADTIYF	TGTGCCAGCTCACCTTGGGGAACCCAGGATGCGGACACCATATATTTT
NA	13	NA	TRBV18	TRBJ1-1	CASSHSERSEAFF	TGTGCCAGCTCGCACTCGGAGCGATCCGAAGCTTTCTTT
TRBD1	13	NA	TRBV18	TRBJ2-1	CASSPGQGNEQFF	TGTGCCAGCTCACCGGGACAGGGCAATGAGCAGTTCTTC
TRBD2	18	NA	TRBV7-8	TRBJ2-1	CASSKRDGGRASYNEQFF	TGTGCCAGCAGCAAAAGGGACGGCGGGAGAGCATCCTACAATGAGCAGTTCTTC
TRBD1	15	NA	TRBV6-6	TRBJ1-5	CASSYEKGAGQPQHF	TGTGCCAGCAGTTACGAAAAGGGGGCTGGTCAGCCCCAGCATTTT
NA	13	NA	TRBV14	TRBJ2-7	CASSPRVIGEQYF	TGTGCCAGCAGCCCACGGGTCATCGGCGAGCAGTACTTC
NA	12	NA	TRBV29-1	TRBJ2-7	CSAGTQAYEQYF	TGCAGCGCAGGGACGCAAGCCTACGAGCAGTACTTC
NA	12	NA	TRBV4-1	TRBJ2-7	CASSFPRGEQYF	TGCGCCAGCAGCTTCCCGCGGGGCGAGCAGTACTTC
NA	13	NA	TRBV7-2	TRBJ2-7	CASGAGLGGEQYF	TGTGCCAGCGGCGCCGGGTTAGGGGGTGAGCAGTACTTC
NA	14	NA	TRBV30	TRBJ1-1	CARREQGGNTEAFF	TGTGCCCGTCGGGAGCAGGGTGGGAACACTGAAGCTTTCTTT
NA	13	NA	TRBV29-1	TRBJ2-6	CSVQSSGANVLTF	TGCAGCGTTCAGAGCTCTGGGGCCAACGTCCTGACTTTC
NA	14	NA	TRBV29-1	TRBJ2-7	CSVVRDSIIYEQYF	TGCAGCGTAGTCCGGGACTCTATCATCTACGAGCAGTACTTC
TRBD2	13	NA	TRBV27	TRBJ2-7	CASSFQREAEQYF	TGTGCCAGCAGTTTCCAGCGGGAGGCCGAGCAGTACTTC
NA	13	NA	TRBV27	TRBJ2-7	CASSTVSSYEQYF	TGTGCCAGCAGTACGGTCAGCTCCTACGAGCAGTACTTC
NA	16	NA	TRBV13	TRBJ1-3	CASSSRTTRSGNTIYF	TGTGCCAGCAGCTCCCGGACGACACGCTCTGGAAACACCATATATTTT
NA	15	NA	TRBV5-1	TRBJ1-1	CASSLIEAGNTEAFF	TGCGCCAGCAGCCTAATAGAGGCGGGGAACACTGAAGCTTTCTTT
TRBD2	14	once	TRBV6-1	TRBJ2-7	CASSVGLAEYEQYF	TGTGCCAGCAGTGTGGGACTAGCGGAATACGAGCAGTACTTC
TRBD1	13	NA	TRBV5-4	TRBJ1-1	CASSLQGGSEAFF	TGTGCCAGCAGCCTTCAGGGGGGCTCTGAAGCTTTCTTT
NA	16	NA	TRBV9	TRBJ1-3	CASSVGQGRSGNTIYF	TGTGCCAGCAGCGTAGGTCAGGGAAGGTCTGGAAACACCATATATTTT
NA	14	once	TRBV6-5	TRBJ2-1	CASRAPGAYNEQFF	TGTGCCAGCAGAGCGCCCGGGGCCTACAATGAGCAGTTCTTC
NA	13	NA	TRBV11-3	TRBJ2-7	CASSPTPDYEQYF	TGTGCCAGCAGCCCAACACCGGACTACGAGCAGTACTTC
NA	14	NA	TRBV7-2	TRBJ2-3	CASSLGHGTDTQYF	TGTGCCAGCAGCTTGGGACACGGCACAGATACGCAGTATTTT
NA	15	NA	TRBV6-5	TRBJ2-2	CASRGGRANTGELFF	TGTGCCAGCCGAGGGGGGAGGGCCAACACCGGGGAGCTGTTTTTT
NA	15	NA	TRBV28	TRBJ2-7	CASRRLEPLDYEQYF	TGTGCCAGCAGAAGGTTGGAGCCACTTGACTACGAGCAGTACTTC
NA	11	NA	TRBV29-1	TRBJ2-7	CSVEWTEVQYF	TGCAGCGTTGAATGGACCGAGGTTCAGTACTTC
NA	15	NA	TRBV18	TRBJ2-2	CASSPGQAATGELFF	TGTGCCAGCTCACCAGGGCAGGCAGCTACCGGGGAGCTGTTTTTT
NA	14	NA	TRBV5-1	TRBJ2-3	CASSLGVFPDTQYF	TGCGCCAGCAGCTTGGGAGTATTCCCAGATACGCAGTATTTT
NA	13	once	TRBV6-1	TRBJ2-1	CAISASVYNEQFF	TGTGCTATCTCGGCTAGCGTCTACAATGAGCAGTTCTTC
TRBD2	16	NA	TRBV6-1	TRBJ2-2	CASSERLAGLTGELFF	TGTGCCAGCAGTGAAAGGCTAGCGGGTCTAACCGGGGAGCTGTTTTTT
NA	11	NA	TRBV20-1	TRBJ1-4	CSAWTSEKLFF	TGCAGTGCTTGGACGAGTGAAAAACTGTTTTTT
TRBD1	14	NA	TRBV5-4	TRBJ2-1	CASSFGTGENEQFF	TGTGCCAGCAGCTTTGGGACAGGGGAAAATGAGCAGTTCTTC
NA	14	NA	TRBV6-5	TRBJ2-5	CASSYVVNQETQYF	TGTGCCAGCAGTTACGTAGTCAACCAAGAGACCCAGTACTTC
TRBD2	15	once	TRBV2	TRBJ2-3	CASTGLAGGTDTQYF	TGTGCCAGCACTGGACTAGCGGGAGGTACAGATACGCAGTATTTT
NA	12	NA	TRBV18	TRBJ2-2	CASSTVTGELFF	TGTGCCAGCTCGACAGTGACCGGGGAGCTGTTTTTT
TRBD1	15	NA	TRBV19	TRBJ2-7	CASIRSRDRVAEQYF	TGTGCCAGTATCAGGTCCCGTGACAGGGTGGCCGAGCAGTACTTC
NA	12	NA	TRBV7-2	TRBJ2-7	CASSPAWGEQYF	TGTGCCAGCAGCCCGGCGTGGGGTGAGCAGTACTTC
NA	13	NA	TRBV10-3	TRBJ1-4	CATRGVENEKLFF	TGTGCCACCCGGGGAGTGGAGAATGAAAAACTGTTTTTT
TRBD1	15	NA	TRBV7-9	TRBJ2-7	CASSEPGQGAYEQYF	TGTGCCAGCAGCGAGCCCGGACAGGGGGCTTACGAGCAGTACTTC
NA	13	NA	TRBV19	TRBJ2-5	CASRIQGLETQYF	TGTGCCAGTAGGATCCAGGGGTTGGAGACCCAGTACTTC